Described below is a single T cell receptor (beta chain) sequence and its context. This entry belongs to a study of blood T cell repertoires in COVID-19. TCRdb keeps only in-frame clones here, not all; method: immunoSEQ multiplex PCR. Altogether a few hundred thousand clones are present, about four fifths being singletons, with the ten largest covering about 1.3%. This CDR3 region has 15 residues. The ends were cut back, 6 bases at V and 1 base at J, with 17 bases in the middle. Germline values: CDR1 SGHDT, CDR2 YYEEEE. This clonotype was sampled from a woman between 35 and 50 years old with acute COVID-19. Sequencing input: PBMCs or T cells enriched from blood (not recorded which). The V and J genes are TRBV5-6 and TRBJ2-7, with D possibly being TRBD2 (5 bases). CDR3 in DNA: TGTGCCAGCACCCCATCTTCTGGGAGATCCTACGAGCAGTACTTC. It codes for CASTPSSGRSYEQYF.